This record looks at one T cell receptor (beta chain) sequence and its context. Its antigen is unknown. Base qualities were left out, and no much larger clone turns up one base away. The method was the immunoSEQ multiplex PCR assay. For the multiplex PCR, a mixture combining 60 forward primers for TCR Vbeta segments and 13 reverse primers for TCR Jbeta segments was used. Amplification of the CDR3 region of rearranged TCR beta genes was performed with a multiplex PCR assay on genomic DNA. Amplified TCR beta libraries were sequenced as 87-base-pair reads on the Illumina HiSeq System. Regarding the original processing steps: A later analysis counted some 80 million unique TCR beta chains across the 550 to 800 repertoires, and some 12 million of these chains were shared by at least two donors. Raw reads were error-corrected and collapsed into unique sequences by a nearest-neighbor algorithm in which closely related sequences were merged to remove PCR and sequencing errors. V, D and J gene segments were assigned by aligning CDR3 sequences to IMGT reference sequences. For a sequence to be retained, a match of at least six nucleotides was required to both a V gene segment and a J gene segment. A rearrangement was called productive if the CDR3 had no stop codons and remained in frame with V and J, and every other rearrangement was called non-productive. CDR3 was defined according to IMGT convention as the region running from the second conserved V-encoded cysteine to the conserved J-encoded phenylalanine. The earlier analysis of 550 to 650 of the donors excluded any sequence lacking an unambiguous match to a single V gene segment. In an earlier analysis of about 590 of the donors, a V segment was called functional when productive rearrangements were above 56.7%, and segregating when the standard deviation between donors exceeded 5%. To diagnose cytomegalovirus status from the catalog of TCR beta chain sequences, a statistical classification framework was built. V and J gene assignment, in a later analysis, came from comparing TCR nucleotide sequences with IMGT/GENE-DB human TR gene sequences. A later analysis assigned CDR3 sequences and most-parsimonious VDJ recombination scenarios with the TCRdist pipeline. A later analysis defined each TCR beta chain by its CDR3 amino acid sequence plus V-gene family, and excluded reads lacking a unique V-gene family. A later analysis removed 600 or so highly shared, low-generation-probability nucleotide sequences to deal with suspected cross-contamination and a sequencing artifact. For each public chain, a later analysis derived a clonal expansion index from normalized ranks of inferred template counts within each repertoire. In a later analysis, generation probabilities were computed using a VDJ recombination model fitted to out-of-frame rearrangements, and the results were checked against IGoR. Hypergeometric tests were used in a later analysis to score TCR-TCR, TCR-HLA and TCR-CMV co-occurrence, with a repertoire-size bias correction applied to the TCR pairs. To estimate false discovery rates, a later analysis permuted the HLA or CMV assignments 20 times. In a later analysis, co-occurring TCRs were grouped using DBSCAN, and TCRdist sequence similarity was added for clustering within HLA-allele-positive subsets. Repertoires with fewer than 30,000 or more than 120,000 public chains were left out of co-occurrence clustering, as were five repertoires with anomalous nucleotide sharing. TCRdb provides this immuneACCESS table in a form limited to in-frame rearrangements. Some clones are lacking; in checked studies, under half of them reflect an unresolved V gene, and why the rest are absent is not known. V and J calls and clone size are as listed in that table; D and trimming were resolved from the DNA. The sample contains under 200,000 clones, about 80% of them found a single time. Approximately 4.5% of the sample belongs to the ten largest clones.

From the cysteine up to the phenylalanine, the CDR3 has a length of 13 residues. The entry retains the CDR3 DNA only, 39 bases that are in frame from base 1. A distance of 12 bases separates the germline ends of V and J, which lose 5 bases and 7 bases respectively. Sequences SGHTA (CDR1) and FQGNSA (CDR2) are obtained from the germline V gene. The data belong to a study of cytomegalovirus exposure and HLA in healthy donors (dated by TCRdb to 2015 to 2018). Some background on the complete study: In an earlier analysis of around 540 of the donors, around 300 Gb of sequence data and 117 million unique TCR beta sequences from about 180 million T cells were reported. To predict cytomegalovirus infection status, the study combined high-throughput TCR immunosequencing, statistical association of individual TCRs with disease status, and machine learning. Rather than drawing on any new phenotypic data, the later analysis identified candidate immune exposures from TCR beta sequences and the way those sequences occurred across donors. Every discovery cohort repertoire had been produced on one sequencing platform. In a later genetic analysis, genome-wide SNP genotypes for 398 of the 666 donors were used, and that subset was treated as a discovery cohort. The number of typed donors differed by locus: about 629-640 for A, B, C, DRB1 and DQB1; approximately 520 for DQA1; approximately 600 for DPA1; and about 470 for DPB1. An earlier analysis of around 540 of the donors applied high-throughput TCR beta sequencing to assess whether each TCR beta V gene segment acted as functional or pseudogenic. About five DR-DQ haplotypes were treated as single units for association and clustering because of strong linkage in the cohort. In addition to the first cohort of 650 to 750 subjects, a separate validation cohort of 120 different subjects was used. Using immunosequencing, the study profiled T cell repertoires from about 620 subjects and related those repertoires to cytomegalovirus serostatus. The genetic ancestry cluster associated with self-reported Caucasian donors included around four fifths of the approximately 410 genotyped donors. The study was designed to test whether signatures of past pathogen exposure could be identified by cataloging public T cell receptors. HLA typing included class I and class II loci at four-digit resolution. Roughly 300 gigabases of sequencing data and 70 million to 85 million unique TCR sequences were included in an early release covering several hundred HLA-typed donors. Among some 400 genotyped donors of the cohort, an average of approximately 240,000 unique TCR beta nucleotide sequences was sequenced per donor, of which 15% to 20% were non-productive. A later analysis re-examined previously published TCR beta repertoires from several hundred donors and added high-resolution HLA genotyping to investigate patterns of TCR occurrence. Alongside the repertoire data, information on donor age, sex, ethnicity and CMV serostatus was compiled.

Broad study findings and their caveats: Compared with the 666-donor mean, donors in an Asian-associated ancestry cluster had fewer N-insertions in productive TCRs, according to a later genetic analysis. At a false discovery rate of 0.05, a later analysis linked some 17,000 TCR beta sequences to specific HLA alleles. Correlated functional status among segregating V segments might reflect linkage disequilibrium, but an unknown experimental factor could not be ruled out. The authors suggested that the approach could potentially be extended to other disease states and immunological phenotypes. Most TCR sequences were seen in very few donors, while some public TCRs were found in many individuals. Because some donors lacked HLA typing at each locus, the association tests relied only on the typed subset. The study listed 150 to 200 TCR beta chains as associated with cytomegalovirus. A later genetic analysis associated a missense DCLRE1C variant with V-gene and J-gene trimming of TCR beta chains, and an independent cohort replicated the association. Compared with equally common non-associated chains, HLA-associated TCR beta chains in a later analysis were more clonally expanded and had lower generation probabilities. A further reported finding was that TCR beta sequences accurately predicted the HLA-A and HLA-B alleles for most subjects in the first cohort. Presence/absence analyses assumed roughly uniform sequencing depth across donors, an assumption that may not hold. Broadly in line with IMGT annotations, most TCR beta V segments showed up in productive rearrangements about 87% or about 30% of the time in an earlier analysis of 587 of the donors. The cohort was sequenced for TCR beta chains only, and without alpha or paired-chain data the features that could be detected were limited. Because the 87-base-pair reads could not distinguish some IMGT-functional V segments, including TRBV6-2 and TRBV6-3, those segments were excluded. The classifier was reported to diagnose cytomegalovirus status with high specificity and sensitivity in both the original and validation cohorts. Three of the identified cytomegalovirus-associated TCR beta chains were confirmed in vitro to be specific for cytomegalovirus antigens. A cluster of highly shared sequence variants was judged likely to be a technical artifact of the sequencing pipeline. Several of the top co-occurrence clusters appeared to be linked to parvovirus B19, influenza, CMV and Epstein-Barr virus, according to a later analysis. When HLA alleles, especially DR and DQ, strongly co-occurred, attributing TCR associations to individual alleles was difficult. Because counts were too low, more than 15 rarely observed V segments, including chromosome 9 orphons, were excluded from the earlier analysis of several hundred of the donors. According to a later analysis, TCR association rates differed among HLA loci, with DRB1 alleles showing the most associated TCRs and HLA-C alleles showing the fewest. In a later analysis, most CMV-associated TCR beta chains were found to appear HLA-restricted, with HLA associations seemingly driven largely by CMV exposure. For the cohort, immune exposure information was limited to CMV serostatus.

The cohort comprised under 700 healthy bone marrow donors. All cohort members were sampled while nominally healthy, although unrecorded immune exposures were likely present. The donor tested CMV seronegative and was one of the 352 seronegative cohort members. A peripheral blood sample was collected from each donor, and TCR beta sequencing was performed on peripheral blood mononuclear cells. Genomic DNA extraction from the blood cell samples was performed with the Qiagen DNeasy Blood Extraction Kit. Sequencing was carried out using PBMCs. The receptor was derived from a man under 40 in good health and CMV-seronegative. The chain couples TRBV7-2 to TRBJ2-1, with a tentative D gene TRBD1 over 5 matching bases. CDR3 protein: CASSPDSLNEQFF. The nucleotide sequence is TGTGCCAGCAGCCCAGACAGTTTGAATGAGCAGTTCTTC.